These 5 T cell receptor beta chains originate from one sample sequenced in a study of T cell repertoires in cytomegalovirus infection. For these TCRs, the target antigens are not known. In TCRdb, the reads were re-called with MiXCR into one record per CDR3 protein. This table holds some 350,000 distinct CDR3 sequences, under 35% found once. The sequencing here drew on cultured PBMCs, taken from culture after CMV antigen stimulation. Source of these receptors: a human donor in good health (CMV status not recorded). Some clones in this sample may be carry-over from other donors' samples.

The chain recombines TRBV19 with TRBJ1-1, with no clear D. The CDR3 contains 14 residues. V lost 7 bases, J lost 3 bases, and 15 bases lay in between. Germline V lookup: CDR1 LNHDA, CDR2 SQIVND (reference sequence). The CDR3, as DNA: TGTGCCAGTACCGCGCGAGGGTTCGACACTGAAGCTTTCTTT. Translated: CASTARGFDTEAFF. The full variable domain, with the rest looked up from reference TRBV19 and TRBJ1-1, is DGGITQSPKYLFRKEGQNVTLSCEQNLNHDAMYWYRQDPGQGLRLIYYSQIVNDFQKGDIAEGYSVSREKKESFPLTVTSAQKNPTAFYLCASTARGFDTEAFFGQGTRLTVV.

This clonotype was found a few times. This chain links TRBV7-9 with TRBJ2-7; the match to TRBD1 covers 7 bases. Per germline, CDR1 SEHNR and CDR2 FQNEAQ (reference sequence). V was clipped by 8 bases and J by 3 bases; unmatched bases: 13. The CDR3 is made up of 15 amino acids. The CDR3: CASQPTGRVDYEQYF. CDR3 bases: TGTGCCAGCCAACCGACAGGGCGGGTTGACTACGAGCAGTACTTC.

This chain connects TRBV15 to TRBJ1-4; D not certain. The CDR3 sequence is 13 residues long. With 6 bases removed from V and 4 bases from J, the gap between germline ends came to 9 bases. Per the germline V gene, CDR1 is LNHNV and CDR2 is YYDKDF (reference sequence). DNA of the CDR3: TGTGCCACCAGTCGCACCCTTAATGAAAAACTGTTTTTT. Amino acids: CATSRTLNEKLFF.

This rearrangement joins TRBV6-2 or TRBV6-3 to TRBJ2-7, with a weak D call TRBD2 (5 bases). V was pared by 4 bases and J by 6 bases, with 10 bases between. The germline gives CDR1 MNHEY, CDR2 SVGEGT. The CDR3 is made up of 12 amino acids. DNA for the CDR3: TGTGCCAGCAGTTCCACTAGAACCGAGCAGTACTTC. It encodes CASSSTRTEQYF.

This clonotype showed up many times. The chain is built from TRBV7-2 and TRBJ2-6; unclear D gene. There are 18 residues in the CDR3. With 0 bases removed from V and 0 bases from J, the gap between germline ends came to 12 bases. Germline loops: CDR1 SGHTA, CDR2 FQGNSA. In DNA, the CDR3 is TGTGCCAGCAGCTTAGCCCCTCCGACGGGCTCTGGGGCCAACGTCCTGACTTTC. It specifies CASSLAPPTGSGANVLTF.